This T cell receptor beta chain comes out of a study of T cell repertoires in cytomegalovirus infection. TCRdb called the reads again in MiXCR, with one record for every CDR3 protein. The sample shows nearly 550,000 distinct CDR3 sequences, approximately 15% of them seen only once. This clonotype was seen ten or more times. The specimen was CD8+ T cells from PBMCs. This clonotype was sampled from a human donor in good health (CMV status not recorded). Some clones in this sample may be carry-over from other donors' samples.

As DNA, the CDR3 is TGTGCCAGCAGTTTGGGTGGCGGGAGGGCAAACAATGAGCAGTTCTTC. This translates into CASSLGGGRANNEQFF. This chain connects TRBV28 to TRBJ2-1; 9 bases are a match to TRBD2. Trimming removed 3 bases from V and 5 bases from J; junction bases left unmatched: 8. The germline V gene encodes CDR1 MDHEN and CDR2 SYDVKM. CDR3 size: 16 residues.